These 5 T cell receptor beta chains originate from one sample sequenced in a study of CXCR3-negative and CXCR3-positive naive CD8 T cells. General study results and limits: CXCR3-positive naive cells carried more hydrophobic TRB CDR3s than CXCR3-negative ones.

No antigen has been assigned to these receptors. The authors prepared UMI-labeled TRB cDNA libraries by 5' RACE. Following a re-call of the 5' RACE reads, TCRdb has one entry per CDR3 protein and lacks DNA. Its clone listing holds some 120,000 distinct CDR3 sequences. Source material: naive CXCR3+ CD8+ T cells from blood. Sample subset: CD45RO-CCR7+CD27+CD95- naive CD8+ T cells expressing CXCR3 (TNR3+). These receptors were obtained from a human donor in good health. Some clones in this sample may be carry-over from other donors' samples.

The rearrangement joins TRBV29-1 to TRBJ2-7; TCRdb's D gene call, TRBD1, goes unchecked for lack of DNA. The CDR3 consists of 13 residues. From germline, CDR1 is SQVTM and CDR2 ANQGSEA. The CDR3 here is CSVDGQGLYEQYF.

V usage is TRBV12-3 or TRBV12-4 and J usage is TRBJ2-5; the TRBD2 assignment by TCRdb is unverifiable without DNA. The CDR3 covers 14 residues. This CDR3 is CASSLIAGQETQYF.

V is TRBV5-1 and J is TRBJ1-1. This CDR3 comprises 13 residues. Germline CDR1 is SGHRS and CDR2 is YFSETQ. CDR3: CASTRTGNTEAFF.

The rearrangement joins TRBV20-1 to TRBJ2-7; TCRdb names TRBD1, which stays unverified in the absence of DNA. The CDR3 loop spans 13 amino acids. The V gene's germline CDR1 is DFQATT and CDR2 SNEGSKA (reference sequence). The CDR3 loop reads CSARPPQLYEQYF.

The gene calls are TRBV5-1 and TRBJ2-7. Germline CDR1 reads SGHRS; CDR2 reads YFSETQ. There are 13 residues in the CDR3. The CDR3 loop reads CASSLDLSYEQYF.